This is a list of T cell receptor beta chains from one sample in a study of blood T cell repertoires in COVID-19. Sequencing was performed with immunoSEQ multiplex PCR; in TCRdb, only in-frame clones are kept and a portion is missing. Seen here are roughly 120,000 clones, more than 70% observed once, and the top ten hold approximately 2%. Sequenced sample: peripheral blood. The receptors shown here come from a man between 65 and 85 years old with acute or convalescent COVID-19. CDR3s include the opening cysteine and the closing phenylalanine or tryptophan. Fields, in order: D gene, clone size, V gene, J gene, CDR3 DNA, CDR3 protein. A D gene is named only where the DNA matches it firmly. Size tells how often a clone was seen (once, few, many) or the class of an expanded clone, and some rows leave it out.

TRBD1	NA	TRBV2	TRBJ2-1	TGTGCCAGCAGATACCCGGGACAGGGGGCACATGGGTCCTACAATGAGCAGTTCTTC	CASRYPGQGAHGSYNEQFF
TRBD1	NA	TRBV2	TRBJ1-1	TGTGCCAGCCAGACCGGGACAGGGTGGGCTTTCTTT	CASQTGTGWAFF
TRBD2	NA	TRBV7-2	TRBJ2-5	TGTGCCAGCAGCCTACAGGGCGGGGGGCCGCGAGAGACCCAGTACTTC	CASSLQGGGPRETQYF
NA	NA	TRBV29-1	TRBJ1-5	TGCAGCGTTGCAGGGATCAATCAGCCCCAGCATTTT	CSVAGINQPQHF
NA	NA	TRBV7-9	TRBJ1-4	TGTGCCAGCAGCCGGGGGGAAAAACTGTTTTTT	CASSRGEKLFF
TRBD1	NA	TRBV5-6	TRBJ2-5	TGTGCCAGCAGCTTTGGTAGGACAGGGCAAGAGACCCAGTACTTC	CASSFGRTGQETQYF
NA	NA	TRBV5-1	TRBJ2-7	TGCGCCAGCAGCTCAGACAGCTTCTCCTACGAGCAGTACTTC	CASSSDSFSYEQYF
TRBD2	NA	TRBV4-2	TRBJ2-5	TGTGCCAGCAGCCAAGACCTAGCGGGGGCTGCCCAGACCCAGTACTTC	CASSQDLAGAAQTQYF
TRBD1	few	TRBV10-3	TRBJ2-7	TGTGCCACCTCTACACTGACAGGGGAGGAGGAGCAGTACTTC	CATSTLTGEEEQYF
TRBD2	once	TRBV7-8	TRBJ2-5	TGTGCCAGCAGCCCCCACCTCTTGGTGCGGGGGGTCGAAGAGACCCAGTACTTC	CASSPHLLVRGVEETQYF
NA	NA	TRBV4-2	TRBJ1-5	TGTGCCAGCAGCCAACGGAGCTATAGCAATCAGCCCCAGCATTTT	CASSQRSYSNQPQHF
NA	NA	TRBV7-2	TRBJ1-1	TGTGCCAGCAGCGCTCATAGGAACACTGAAGCTTTCTTT	CASSAHRNTEAFF
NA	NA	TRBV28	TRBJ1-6	TGTGCCAGCAGTTCAGCAGGTGGCTCCTATAATTCACCCCTCCACTTT	CASSSAGGSYNSPLHF
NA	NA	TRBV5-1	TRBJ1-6	TGCGCCAGCAGCTTGTATGGGGGCACCTATAATTCACCCCTCCACTTT	CASSLYGGTYNSPLHF
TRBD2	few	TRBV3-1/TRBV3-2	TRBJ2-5	TGTGCCAGCAGCCAAGTATCGGGGGGGCAAGAGACCCAGTACTTC	CASSQVSGGQETQYF
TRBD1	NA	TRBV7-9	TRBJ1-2	TGTGCCAGCAGCACGCCGACAGGGGTGGGAGGCTACACCTTC	CASSTPTGVGGYTF
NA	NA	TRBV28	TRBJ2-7	TGTGCCAGCAGACGCGGGACCGCCCCCGAGCAGTACTTC	CASRRGTAPEQYF
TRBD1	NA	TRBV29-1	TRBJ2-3	TGCAGCGTTGCACCCGGGACAGGGGTCACAGATACGCAGTATTTT	CSVAPGTGVTDTQYF
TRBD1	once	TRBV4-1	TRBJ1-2	TGCGCCAGCAGCCGGGGACAGGTCGGGGCGGACTATGGCTACACCTTC	CASSRGQVGADYGYTF
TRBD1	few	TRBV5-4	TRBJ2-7	TGTGCCAGCAGCCTTCCGGGACAGGGCTCCTACGAGCAGTACTTC	CASSLPGQGSYEQYF
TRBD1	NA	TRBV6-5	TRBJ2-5	TGTGCCAGCAGTTACGCAGGGGGCAGGGAGACCCAGTACTTC	CASSYAGGRETQYF
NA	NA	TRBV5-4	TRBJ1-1	TGTGCCAGCAGCTGGGAGTGGAACACTGAAGCTTTCTTT	CASSWEWNTEAFF
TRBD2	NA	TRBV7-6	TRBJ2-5	TGTGCCAGCAGCTCCGTTGGCGGGGGGCATCAAGAGACCCAGTACTTC	CASSSVGGGHQETQYF
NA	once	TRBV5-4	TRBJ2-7	TGTGCCAGCAGCCTTAGCCTCGGCCAGAGCTCCTACGAGCAGTACTTC	CASSLSLGQSSYEQYF
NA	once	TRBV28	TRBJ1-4	TGTGCCAGCAGTTTCAGCGGGGCAAGTAATGAAAAACTGTTTTTT	CASSFSGASNEKLFF